The text below deals with one TCR beta chain. As yet, its antigen is unknown. This specimen belongs to a study of T cell responses to AZD1222 COVID-19 vaccine. Study findings and constraints: Donors in the cohort were predominantly white British and more often female, and clonal diversity was possibly underestimated. In all cases, repertoires were sampled only after the peak T cell response. Spike-specific TCR breadth and depth went up after people got two AZD1222 doses. CD4 TCRs linked to vaccination spanned spike, dominating at 160-218 and 743-854.

The repertoire was sequenced with immunoSEQ multiplex PCR; TCRdb's copy has only in-frame clones and lacks some. This sample yields roughly 120,000 clones, of which around 84% are seen a single time; roughly an eighth belongs to the top ten. Sequences were derived from peripheral blood, sampled on day 0 of AZD1222 vaccination. This receptor was identified in an adult in good health.

CDR3: CASSPPRRRYNEQFF. The CDR3 coding sequence is TGTGCCAGCAGCCCCCCCCGCAGGCGTTACAATGAGCAGTTCTTC. The gene calls are TRBV11-2 and TRBJ2-1; no clear D gene. CDR3 length: 15 amino acids. The germline V and J ends were trimmed by 5 bases and 4 bases, with 15 bases remaining between them. CDR1 SGHAT and CDR2 FQNNGV come from the germline V gene.